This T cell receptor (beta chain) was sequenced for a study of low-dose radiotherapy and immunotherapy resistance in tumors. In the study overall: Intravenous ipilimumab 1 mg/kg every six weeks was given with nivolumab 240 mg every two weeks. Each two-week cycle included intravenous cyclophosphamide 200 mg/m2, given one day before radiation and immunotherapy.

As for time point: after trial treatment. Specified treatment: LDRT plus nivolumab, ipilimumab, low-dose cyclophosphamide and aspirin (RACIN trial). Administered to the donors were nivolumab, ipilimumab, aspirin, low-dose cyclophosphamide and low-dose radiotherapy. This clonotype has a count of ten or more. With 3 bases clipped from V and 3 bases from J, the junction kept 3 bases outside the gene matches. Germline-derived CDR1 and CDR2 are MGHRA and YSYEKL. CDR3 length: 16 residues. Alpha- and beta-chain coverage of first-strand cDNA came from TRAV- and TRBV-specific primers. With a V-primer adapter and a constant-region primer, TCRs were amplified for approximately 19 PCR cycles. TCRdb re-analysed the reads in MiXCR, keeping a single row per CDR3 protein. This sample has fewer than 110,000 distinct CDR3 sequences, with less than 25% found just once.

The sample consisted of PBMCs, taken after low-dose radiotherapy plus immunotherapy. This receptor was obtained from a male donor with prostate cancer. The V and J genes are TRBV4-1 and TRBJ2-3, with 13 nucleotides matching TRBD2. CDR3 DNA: TGCGCCAGCAGCCACTTGACTAGCGGGAGGACAGATACGCAGTATTTT. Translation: CASSHLTSGRTDTQYF.